This T cell receptor beta chain was recorded in a study of identical twins. This clonotype was seen at least ten times. From the 5' RACE reads, TCRdb called clonotypes with MiXCR, one entry per CDR3 protein. The data contain hundreds of thousands of distinct CDR3 sequences, around 6% of them singletons. V lost 3 bases and J lost 6, with 12 bases in between. The CDR3 has 14 residues. The origin of this receptor is a man between 18 and 29 years old in good health. The chain combines TRBV12-3 or TRBV12-4 with TRBJ1-5; no firm D call. The sequencing input was naive T cells sorted from blood. CDR3 bases: TGTGCCAGCAGTTTGGGTGGACTAACTCAGCCCCAGCATTTT. This codes for CASSLGGLTQPQHF.